The 29 T cell receptor beta chains listed next were all sequenced from one sample in a study of shared clonotypes between healthy human individuals. As defined, naive CD8 cells were CD45RO-negative and positively selected for CCR7, with terminally differentiated effector memory CD45RA+ cells excluded. Produced via immunoSEQ multiplex PCR; TCRdb's table is partial and in-frame only. The table has fewer than 850,000 clones, about 96% seen once. Sequenced sample: naive CD8+ T cells sorted from blood. The receptors shown here come from a young man in good health.

This clone has just one count. V gene TRBV2 combines with J gene TRBJ2-1, with D hard to call. Per the germline V gene, CDR1 is SNHLY and CDR2 is FYNNEI. V lost 6 bases and J 4 bases, leaving 7 bases between the germline ends. The CDR3 sequence is 12 residues long. DNA for the CDR3: TGTGCCAGCAGGGGCATTTACAATGAGCAGTTCTTC. It is translated as CASRGIYNEQFF. Variable domain in full (rest from reference TRBV2 and TRBJ2-1): EPEVTQTPSHQVTQMGQEVILRCVPISNHLYFYWYRQILGQKVEFLVSFYNNEISEKSEIFDDQFSVERPDGSNFTLKIRSTKLEDSAMYFCASRGIYNEQFFGPGTRLTVL.

The V gene is TRBV5-1, the J gene TRBJ1-1; tentative D call: TRBD1 (5 bases). Germline V gives CDR1 SGHRS, CDR2 YFSETQ. V shed 0 bases and J shed 10 bases, with 10 bases lying between them. The CDR3 has 12 residues. This CDR3 reads CASSLAGGIAFF. CDR3 nucleotides: TGCGCCAGCAGCTTGGCGGGGGGTATAGCTTTCTTT.

This clone was detected only a few times. The chain recombines TRBV4-1 with TRBJ2-1; 12 nucleotides agree with TRBD2. Germline trimming cut 4 bases from V and 8 bases from J; bases unmatched to any gene: 9. Per germline, CDR1 MGHRA and CDR2 YSYEKL. The CDR3 loop spans 16 amino acids. The CDR3 sequence: CASSPQLAGGTHEQFF. In DNA form, the CDR3 reads TGCGCCAGCAGCCCCCAACTAGCGGGGGGAACGCATGAGCAGTTCTTC.

This clone was seen just once. The sample has other DNA sequences that encode this CDR3 too. The chain employs TRBV7-9 and TRBJ2-1; 12 bases match TRBD2. Germline V gene sequence: CDR1 SEHNR, CDR2 FQNEAQ (reference sequence). With V trimmed by 5 bases and J by 4 bases, 3 bases remained unmatched. This CDR3 spans 15 amino acids. In DNA, the CDR3 is TGTGCCAGCAGCCGCGGACTAGCGGGATACAATGAGCAGTTCTTC. Translation: CASSRGLAGYNEQFF. The full variable domain, its missing parts supplied by reference TRBV7-9 and TRBJ2-1, is DTGVSQNPRHKITKRGQNVTFRCDPISEHNRLYWYRQTLGQGPEFLTYFQNEAQLEKSRLLSDRFSAERPKGSFSTLEIQRTEQGDSAMYLCASSRGLAGYNEQFFGPGTRLTVL.

The chain joins TRBV7-9 to TRBJ2-3; D possibly corresponds to TRBD1 (6 bases). This CDR3 spans 16 amino acids. Deletions cut 5 bases from V and 0 bases from J, with 15 bases between. Germline CDR1 and CDR2: SEHNR and FQNEAQ (reference sequence). CDR3 protein: CASSLPGAFSTDTQYF. Here the CDR3 DNA reads TGTGCCAGCAGCCTCCCAGGGGCCTTTAGCACAGATACGCAGTATTTT.

The chain is built from TRBV7-6 and TRBJ2-5; TRBD1 might be the D (5 bases). Per the germline V gene, CDR1 is SGHVS and CDR2 is FNYEAQ. Trimming removed 2 bases from V and 1 base from J, with 17 bases in between. The CDR3 is made up of 17 amino acids. In DNA, the CDR3 is TGTGCCAGCAGCTTATATAGGCAGGGCAGTATCCAAGAGACCCAGTACTTC. It encodes CASSLYRQGSIQETQYF. The whole variable domain, remainder taken from reference TRBV7-6 and TRBJ2-5, is GAGVSQSPRYKVTKRGQDVALRCDPISGHVSLYWYRQALGQGPEFLTYFNYEAQQDKSGLPNDRFSAERPEGSISTLTIQRTEQRDSAMYRCASSLYRQGSIQETQYFGPGTRLLVL.

V usage is TRBV9 and J usage is TRBJ2-2, with D perhaps TRBD2 (6 bases). The CDR3 loop spans 17 amino acids. The germline V gene has CDR1 SGDLS and CDR2 YYNGEE. V shed 0 bases and J shed 1 base, with 13 bases lying between them. In DNA form, the CDR3 reads TGTGCCAGCAGCGTAGAGGTAGGAGGGAAGAACACCGGGGAGCTGTTTTTT. Amino acids: CASSVEVGGKNTGELFF.

This chain joins TRBV28 and TRBJ2-1; 11 nucleotides agree with TRBD1. The CDR3 has 15 amino acids. V gave up 6 bases and J gave up 4 bases; unmatched junction bases: 5. CDR1 is MDHEN, CDR2 SYDVKM, per germline. The CDR3 is CASRGTGGRYNEQFF. The CDR3 coding sequence is TGTGCCAGCAGGGGGACAGGGGGACGTTACAATGAGCAGTTCTTC.

This chain joins TRBV5-4 and TRBJ2-7; TRBD2 matches 11 bases. Trimming cost V 4 bases and J 6 bases; bases outside gene matches: 6. The CDR3 sequence is 14 residues long. Germline-derived CDR1 and CDR2 are SGHNT and YYREEE (reference sequence). The CDR3 sequence is CASSITGTSGEQYF. CDR3 DNA: TGTGCCAGCAGCATAACCGGGACTAGCGGCGAGCAGTACTTC.

The gene calls are TRBV5-6 and TRBJ2-5, with a tentative D call TRBD2 (5 bases). The ends were cut back, 0 bases at V and 1 base at J, with 13 bases in the middle. The germline gives CDR1 SGHDT, CDR2 YYEEEE. CDR3 length equals 16 residues. For the CDR3, the DNA is TGTGCCAGCAGCTTGGGACCGGGGTCGTTCCAAGAGACCCAGTACTTC. Translation: CASSLGPGSFQETQYF.

Points on this clone: Other DNA sequences in the same sample also yield this CDR3. V gene TRBV7-9 combines with J gene TRBJ2-2; D unresolved. Germline V gene data show CDR1 as SEHNR and CDR2 as FQNEAQ (reference sequence). The CDR3 has 11 amino acids. Trimming left V 2 bases short and J 5 bases short, with 0 bases between. Here the CDR3 reads CASSLTGELFF. As DNA, the CDR3 is TGTGCCAGCAGCTTAACCGGGGAGCTGTTTTTT.

The chain employs TRBV13 and TRBJ2-7; TRBD1 is a possible D gene (5 bases). The CDR3 is 13 residues long. Germline V gene sequence: CDR1 PRHDT, CDR2 FYEKMQ (reference sequence). Trimming took 5 bases from V and 0 from J, leaving 8 bases between them. The CDR3 DNA reads as TGTGCCAGCAGCCTGACAGCCTCCTACGAGCAGTACTTC. This codes for CASSLTASYEQYF.

The rearrangement joins TRBV27 to TRBJ1-1; D ambiguous. V was trimmed by 5 bases and J by 5 bases, leaving 15 bases between them. CDR1 and CDR2 (germline): MNHEY, SMNVEV (reference sequence). The CDR3 is 14 amino acids. CDR3 loop: CASSNSRLGTEAFF. The CDR3 region has the DNA TGTGCCAGCAGTAACAGTCGTTTGGGGACTGAAGCTTTCTTT.

The genes are TRBV7-9 and TRBJ1-1; 10 bases are shared with TRBD1. After removal of 4 bases from V and 5 bases from J, the junction contained 16 bases not matched to a gene. Germline assignment: CDR1 SEHNR and CDR2 FQNEAQ (reference sequence). CDR3 length: 18 amino acids. CDR3 DNA sequence: TGTGCCAGCAGCTACTTATACAGTGACAGGGGGCGCGAGACTGAAGCTTTCTTT. Translated: CASSYLYSDRGRETEAFF. The full variable domain, with the rest looked up from reference TRBV7-9 and TRBJ1-1, is DTGVSQNPRHKITKRGQNVTFRCDPISEHNRLYWYRQTLGQGPEFLTYFQNEAQLEKSRLLSDRFSAERPKGSFSTLEIQRTEQGDSAMYLCASSYLYSDRGRETEAFFGQGTRLTVV.

The chain recombines TRBV9 with TRBJ2-7; either TRBD1 or TRBD2 may fit D (5 bases each). Between the trimmed V and J ends, which lost 4 bases and 0 bases, there was a span of 11 bases. The CDR3 extends over 14 amino acids. Germline assignment: CDR1 SGDLS and CDR2 YYNGEE. CDR3 sequence (DNA): TGTGCCAGCAGCCCCCGGGACGTCTCCTACGAGCAGTACTTC. Amino acid sequence: CASSPRDVSYEQYF.

A word on this clone: Additional DNA sequences in this sample encode the identical CDR3. The chain links TRBV9 to TRBJ1-2; no clear D. The CDR3 is 10 amino acids. CDR1 is SGDLS, CDR2 YYNGEE, per germline. V gave up 3 bases and J gave up 6 bases, with 3 bases separating them. The CDR3 spells CASSGNGYTF. The CDR3, as DNA: TGTGCCAGCAGCGGAAATGGCTACACCTTC.

The V gene is TRBV28, the J gene TRBJ2-1; D call uncertain. Germline V gene sequence: CDR1 MDHEN, CDR2 SYDVKM. Trimming removed 5 bases at V and 5 bases at J, with 10 bases between. This CDR3 is 13 amino acids long. CDR3 region: CASSPRLHNEQFF. The DNA of the CDR3 is TGTGCCAGCAGTCCTAGGCTACACAATGAGCAGTTCTTC.

The chain carries TRBV7-9 and TRBJ1-1, with TRBD1 matching over 9 bases. V was pared by 5 bases and J by 1 base, with 11 bases of the junction left unmatched. The CDR3 sequence is 17 residues long. From germline, CDR1 is SEHNR and CDR2 FQNEAQ (reference sequence). The CDR3 here is CASSPVPGQGSNTEAFF. CDR3 in DNA: TGTGCCAGCAGCCCCGTCCCGGGACAGGGTTCGAACACTGAAGCTTTCTTT.

This sequence joins TRBV27 and TRBJ1-3; D is undetermined. Trimming removed 2 bases at V and 4 bases at J, with 12 bases between. Germline V lookup: CDR1 MNHEY, CDR2 SMNVEV (reference sequence). CDR3 length equals 15 residues. CDR3 region: CASSLAASMGNTIYF. The CDR3 DNA is TGTGCCAGCAGTTTAGCGGCATCGATGGGAAACACCATATATTTT.

V and J are TRBV10-1 and TRBJ2-7; D is perhaps TRBD1 (5 bases). Germline V gene lookup returns CDR1 WNHNN and CDR2 SYGVQD (reference sequence). V was pared by 3 bases and J by 4 bases, with 10 bases between. The CDR3 has 13 amino acids. Written as DNA, the CDR3 is TGCGCCAGCAGTGACCCCGACAGTTACGAGCAGTACTTC. Translation gives CASSDPDSYEQYF.

V and J are TRBV5-1 and TRBJ1-3, with a tentative D call TRBD1 (6 bases). Trimming cost V 4 bases and J 3 bases, with 14 bases left between them. This CDR3 has 15 amino acids. The germline V gene encodes CDR1 SGHRS and CDR2 YFSETQ. Here the CDR3 reads CASSPRTASGNTIYF. Here the CDR3 DNA reads TGCGCCAGCAGCCCGAGGACAGCAAGTGGAAACACCATATATTTT.

The CDR3 loop is CASSLGDSPSYEQYF. The CDR3 bases are TGTGCCAGCAGCTTGGGGGACAGTCCCTCCTACGAGCAGTACTTC. This chain joins TRBV5-5 and TRBJ2-5; 7 nucleotides line up with TRBD1. Near its end, the DNA agrees better with TRBJ2-7, so the J call may be wrong. The CDR3 runs to 15 residues. Germline CDR1 reads SGHKS; CDR2 reads YYEKEE (reference sequence).

The chain couples TRBV7-9 to TRBJ2-7; D is unresolved. Germline V gene sequence: CDR1 SEHNR, CDR2 FQNEAQ (reference sequence). Trimming removed 1 base from V and 2 bases from J, with 15 bases in between. The CDR3 extends over 16 amino acids. This CDR3 reads CASSLEGKGWPYEQYF. The DNA for the CDR3 is TGTGCCAGCAGCTTAGAAGGGAAGGGATGGCCCTACGAGCAGTACTTC.

V is TRBV7-9 and J is TRBJ2-7; D ambiguous. The CDR3 is made up of 13 amino acids. Germline CDR1 reads SEHNR; CDR2 reads FQNEAQ (reference sequence). V shed 5 bases and J shed 2 bases, with 10 bases lying between them. CDR3 sequence reads: CASSTQNTYEQYF. DNA of the CDR3: TGTGCCAGCAGCACTCAGAACACCTACGAGCAGTACTTC.

This clone has a handful of counts. The chain is built from TRBV7-3 and TRBJ2-5; tentative D call: TRBD1 (6 bases). This CDR3 is 17 amino acids long. Trimming stripped 0 bases from V and 2 bases from J, with 16 bases between. The germline CDR1 and CDR2 sequences are SGHTA and FQGTGA. Here the CDR3 reads CASSLTGSGGGQETQYF. The CDR3 DNA sequence: TGTGCCAGCAGCTTAACGGGATCTGGGGGCGGTCAAGAGACCCAGTACTTC.

The rearrangement uses TRBV21-1 and TRBJ2-1; TRBD2 was called by the table and not checked on the DNA. TRBV21-1 is designated a pseudogene. The CDR3 extends over 15 amino acids. The CDR3 DNA reads as TGTGCCAGCCGGGTTAGCGGGTGGTCCTACAATGAGCAGTTCTTC. This codes for CASRVSGWSYNEQFF.

This rearrangement joins TRBV10-3 to TRBJ2-1; a weak D match, TRBD2 (5 bases). This CDR3 contains 16 residues. Per germline, CDR1 ENHRY and CDR2 SYGVKD. Trimming removed 4 bases from V and 5 bases from J, with 18 bases in between. The chain's CDR3 is CAISGSTRAADNEQFF. The CDR3 bases are TGTGCCATCAGTGGCTCAACGAGGGCAGCAGACAATGAGCAGTTCTTC.

DNA for the CDR3: TGTGCCAGCAGCGTTTACGGGACTCCGGGCAATGAGCAGTTCTTC. Residues: CASSVYGTPGNEQFF. This sequence joins TRBV7-6 and TRBJ2-1; TRBD2 is a possible D gene (6 bases). Germline-derived CDR1 and CDR2 are SGHVS and FNYEAQ. This CDR3 contains 15 residues. Trimming cost V 5 bases and J 6 bases, with 17 bases left between them.

As DNA, the CDR3 is TGTGCCAGCAGTCCAGTAGTAGCGGGAGTCTACGAGCAGTACTTC. This translates into CASSPVVAGVYEQYF. The J gene is TRBJ2-7, the V gene TRBV5-5, with TRBD2 matching over 9 bases. V was pared by 5 bases and J by 3 bases, with 9 bases of the junction left unmatched. The length of the CDR3 is 15 residues. Germline CDR1 reads SGHKS; CDR2 reads YYEKEE (reference sequence).